This T cell receptor beta chain was sequenced during a study of blood T cell repertoires in COVID-19. This CDR3 comprises 12 residues. Per germline, CDR1 SQVTM and CDR2 ANQGSEA. Method: immunoSEQ multiplex PCR; TCRdb's copy keeps in-frame clones and lacks some. Of 70,000 to 95,000 clones listed, roughly 90% were seen once; the top ten hold roughly 2.5%. The chain links TRBV29-1 to TRBJ1-1; no reliable D call. The sequenced sample consisted of peripheral blood. The origin of this receptor is a man between 50 and 59 years old with COVID-19, enrolled during active disease. CDR3 in amino acids: CGGWKVATEAFF. The CDR3 DNA reads TGCGGTGGGTGGAAGGTAGCTACTGAAGCTTTCTTT.